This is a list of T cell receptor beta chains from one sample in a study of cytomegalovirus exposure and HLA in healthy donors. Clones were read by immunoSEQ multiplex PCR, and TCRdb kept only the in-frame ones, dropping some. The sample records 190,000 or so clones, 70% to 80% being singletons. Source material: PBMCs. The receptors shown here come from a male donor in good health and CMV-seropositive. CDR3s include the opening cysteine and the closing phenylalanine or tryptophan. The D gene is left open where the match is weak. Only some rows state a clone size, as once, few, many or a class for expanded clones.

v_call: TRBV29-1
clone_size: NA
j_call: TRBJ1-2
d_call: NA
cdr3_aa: CSVEARDNYGGYTF
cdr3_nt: TGCAGCGTTGAAGCCAGGGATAACTATGGCGGCTACACCTTC

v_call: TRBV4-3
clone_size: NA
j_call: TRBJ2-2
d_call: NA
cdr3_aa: CASSPGGELFF
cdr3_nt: TGCGCCAGCAGTCCCGGGGGGGAGCTGTTTTTT

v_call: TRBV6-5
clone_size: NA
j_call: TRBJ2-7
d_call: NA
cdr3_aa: CASSDIYEQYF
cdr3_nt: TGTGCCAGCAGTGACATCTACGAGCAGTACTTC

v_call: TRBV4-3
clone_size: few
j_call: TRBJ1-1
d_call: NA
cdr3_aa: CASSQDRRWEAFF
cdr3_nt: TGCGCCAGCAGCCAAGATAGGAGGTGGGAAGCTTTCTTT

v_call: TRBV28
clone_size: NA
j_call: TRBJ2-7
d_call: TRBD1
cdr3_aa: CASSNPDRGFYEQYF
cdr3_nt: TGTGCCAGCAGTAACCCGGACAGGGGATTCTACGAGCAGTACTTC

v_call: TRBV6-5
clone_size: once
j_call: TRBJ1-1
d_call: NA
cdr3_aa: CASSLEASGADTEAFF
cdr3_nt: TGTGCCAGCAGTTTGGAAGCGAGCGGGGCAGACACTGAAGCTTTCTTT

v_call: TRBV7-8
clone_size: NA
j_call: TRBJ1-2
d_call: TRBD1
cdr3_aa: CASSLDRDNYGYTF
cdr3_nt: TGTGCCAGCAGCCTAGACAGGGACAACTATGGCTACACCTTC

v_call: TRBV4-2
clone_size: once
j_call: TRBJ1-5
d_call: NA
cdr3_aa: CASSQDHNQPQHF
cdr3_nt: TGTGCCAGCAGCCAAGACCACAATCAGCCCCAGCATTTT

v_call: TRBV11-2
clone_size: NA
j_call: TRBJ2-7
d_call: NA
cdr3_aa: CASSSLPQTEKGYEQYF
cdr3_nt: TGTGCCAGCAGCTCCCTCCCCCAGACAGAAAAGGGCTACGAGCAGTACTTC

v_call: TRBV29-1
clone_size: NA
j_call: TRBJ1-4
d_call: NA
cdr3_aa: CSVLSEGRGLFF
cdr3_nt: TGCAGCGTTCTGTCGGAGGGGCGCGGGCTGTTTTTT

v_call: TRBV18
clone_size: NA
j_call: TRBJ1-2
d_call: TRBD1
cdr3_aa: CASSEQGLVYGYTF
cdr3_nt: TGTGCCAGCTCAGAACAGGGGTTGGTCTATGGCTACACCTTC

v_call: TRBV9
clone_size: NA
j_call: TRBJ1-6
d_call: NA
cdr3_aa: CASSGEWTGNSPLHF
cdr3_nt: TGTGCCAGCAGCGGTGAATGGACGGGAAATTCACCCCTCCACTTT

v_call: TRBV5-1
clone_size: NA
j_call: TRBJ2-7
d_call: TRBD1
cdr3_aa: CASSRIAGQAYEQYF
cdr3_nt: TGCGCCAGCAGCCGGATCGCGGGACAGGCCTACGAGCAGTACTTC

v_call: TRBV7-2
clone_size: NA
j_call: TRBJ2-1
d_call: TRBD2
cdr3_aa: CASSLALAGSAYNEQFF
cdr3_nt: TGTGCCAGCAGCTTAGCCCTAGCGGGGAGCGCCTACAATGAGCAGTTCTTC

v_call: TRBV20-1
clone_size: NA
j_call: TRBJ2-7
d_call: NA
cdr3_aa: CSASRDFQDCF
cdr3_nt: TGCAGTGCTAGTCGGGACTTCCAGGATTGCTTC

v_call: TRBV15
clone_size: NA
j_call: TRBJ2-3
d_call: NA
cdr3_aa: CATSSSTTVGTDTQYF
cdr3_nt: TGTGCCACCAGCAGCAGTACGACTGTGGGCACAGATACGCAGTATTTT

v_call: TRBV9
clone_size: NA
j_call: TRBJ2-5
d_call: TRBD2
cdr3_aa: CASSVVPGGLGETQYF
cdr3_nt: TGTGCCAGCAGCGTAGTTCCGGGAGGGTTAGGAGAGACCCAGTACTTC

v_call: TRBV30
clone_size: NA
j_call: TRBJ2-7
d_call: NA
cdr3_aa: CAWHSGVGDEQYF
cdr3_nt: TGTGCCTGGCACTCAGGGGTTGGGGACGAGCAGTACTTC

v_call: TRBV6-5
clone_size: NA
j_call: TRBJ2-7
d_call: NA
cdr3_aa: CASSYLRGISYEQYF
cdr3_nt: TGTGCCAGCAGTTATTTAAGGGGGATTTCCTACGAGCAGTACTTC

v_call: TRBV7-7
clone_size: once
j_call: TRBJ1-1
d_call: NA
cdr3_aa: CASSLQENTEAFF
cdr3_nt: TGTGCCAGCAGCTTACAGGAGAACACTGAAGCTTTCTTT

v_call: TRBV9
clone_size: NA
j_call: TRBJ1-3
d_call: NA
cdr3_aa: CASGGSGGNTIYF
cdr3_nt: TGTGCCAGCGGGGGGTCGGGTGGAAACACCATATATTTT

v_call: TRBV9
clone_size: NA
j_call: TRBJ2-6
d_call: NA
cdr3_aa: CASSLRAGLSGANVLTF
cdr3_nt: TGTGCCAGCAGCCTACGGGCAGGGTTATCTGGGGCCAACGTCCTGACTTTC

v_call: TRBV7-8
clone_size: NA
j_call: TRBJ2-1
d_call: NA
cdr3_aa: CASRPGVAGNEQFF
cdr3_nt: TGTGCCAGCAGACCCGGGGTGGCGGGGAATGAGCAGTTCTTC

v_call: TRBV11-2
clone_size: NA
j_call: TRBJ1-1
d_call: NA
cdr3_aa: CASSLEGQTHTEVFF
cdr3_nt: TGTGCCAGCAGCTTAGAGGGGCAGACACACACTGAAGTTTTCTTT

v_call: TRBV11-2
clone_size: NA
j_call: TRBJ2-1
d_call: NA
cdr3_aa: CASSAQMNEQFF
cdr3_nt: TGTGCCAGCAGTGCCCAGATGAATGAGCAGTTCTTC

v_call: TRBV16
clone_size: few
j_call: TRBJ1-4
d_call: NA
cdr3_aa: CASSPNGHTLFF
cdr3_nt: TGTGCCAGCAGCCCTAACGGACACACACTGTTTTTT

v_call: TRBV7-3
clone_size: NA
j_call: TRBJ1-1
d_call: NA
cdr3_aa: CASSVRKAGSEAFF
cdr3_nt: TGTGCCAGCAGCGTCCGTAAGGCGGGCTCTGAAGCTTTCTTT

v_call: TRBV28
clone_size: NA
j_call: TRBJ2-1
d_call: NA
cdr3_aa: CASSSTSSNEQFF
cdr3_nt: TGTGCCAGCAGCTCGACTAGTTCTAATGAGCAGTTCTTC

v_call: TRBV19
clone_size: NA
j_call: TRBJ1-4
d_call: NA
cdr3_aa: CASSIEGPGMREKLFF
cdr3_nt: TGTGCCAGTAGTATCGAAGGTCCAGGGATGAGGGAAAAACTGTTTTTT

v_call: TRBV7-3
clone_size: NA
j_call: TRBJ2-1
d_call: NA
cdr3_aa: CASSLSSLVSYNEQFF
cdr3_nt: TGTGCCAGCAGCTTAAGTTCACTAGTTTCCTACAATGAGCAGTTCTTC

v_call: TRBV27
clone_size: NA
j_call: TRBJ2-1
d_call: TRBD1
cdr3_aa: CASRDQGVQFF
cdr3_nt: TGTGCCAGCAGAGATCAGGGGGTCCAGTTCTTC

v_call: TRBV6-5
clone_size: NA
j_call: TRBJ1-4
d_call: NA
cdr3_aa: CASSYDPQGGEKLFF
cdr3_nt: TGTGCCAGCAGTTACGATCCCCAGGGAGGGGAAAAACTGTTTTTT

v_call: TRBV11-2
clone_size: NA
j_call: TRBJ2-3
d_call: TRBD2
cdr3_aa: CASSTPSGGAVTDTQYF
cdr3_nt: TGTGCCAGCAGCACCCCTAGCGGGGGGGCAGTCACAGATACGCAGTATTTT

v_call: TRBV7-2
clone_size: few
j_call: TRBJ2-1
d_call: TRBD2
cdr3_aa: CASSAQAGAGEQFF
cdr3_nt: TGTGCCAGCAGCGCACAAGCGGGAGCGGGCGAGCAGTTCTTC

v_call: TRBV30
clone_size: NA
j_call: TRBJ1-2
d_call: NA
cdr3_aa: CAWSGSRGYTF
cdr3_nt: TGTGCCTGGAGTGGGTCTAGGGGCTACACCTTC

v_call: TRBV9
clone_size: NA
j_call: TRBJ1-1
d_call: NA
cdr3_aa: CASSRLGTEAFF
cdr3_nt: TGTGCCAGCTCCCGACTTGGCACTGAAGCTTTCTTT

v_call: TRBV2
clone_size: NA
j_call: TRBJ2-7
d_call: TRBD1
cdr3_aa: CASRGQTYEQYF
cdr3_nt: TGTGCCAGCAGGGGACAGACCTACGAGCAGTACTTC

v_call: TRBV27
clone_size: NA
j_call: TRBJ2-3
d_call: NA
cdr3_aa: CASSGLPTDTQYF
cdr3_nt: TGTGCCAGCAGTGGGCTACCCACAGATACGCAGTATTTT

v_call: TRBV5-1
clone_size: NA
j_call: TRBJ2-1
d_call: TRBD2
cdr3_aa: CASTATSGTHNEQFF
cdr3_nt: TGCGCCAGCACGGCGACTAGCGGGACCCACAATGAGCAGTTCTTC

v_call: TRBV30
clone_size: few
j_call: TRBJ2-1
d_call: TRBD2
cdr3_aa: CAWRTLAGDDEQFF
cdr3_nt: TGTGCCTGGAGGACTCTAGCGGGAGACGATGAGCAGTTCTTC

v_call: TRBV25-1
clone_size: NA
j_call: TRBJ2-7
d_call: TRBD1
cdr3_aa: CASSDPGQGYEQYF
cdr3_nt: TGTGCCAGCAGTGACCCGGGACAGGGCTACGAGCAGTACTTC

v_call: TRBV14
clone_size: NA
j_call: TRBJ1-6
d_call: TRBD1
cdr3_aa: CASSLGQGNRPLHF
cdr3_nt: TGTGCCAGCAGCCTGGGACAGGGGAATCGACCCCTCCACTTT

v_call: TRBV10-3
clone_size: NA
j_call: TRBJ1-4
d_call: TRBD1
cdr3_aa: CAISGSGQPATNEKLFF
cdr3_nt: TGTGCCATCAGTGGTTCGGGACAGCCAGCAACTAATGAAAAACTGTTTTTT

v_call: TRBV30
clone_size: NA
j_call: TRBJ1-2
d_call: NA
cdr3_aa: CAWSVTMSYGYTF
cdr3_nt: TGTGCCTGGAGTGTCACTATGTCCTATGGCTACACCTTC

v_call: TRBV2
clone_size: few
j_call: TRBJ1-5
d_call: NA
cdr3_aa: CASSNQRGGSNQPQHF
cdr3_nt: TGTGCCAGCAGTAACCAGAGAGGTGGGAGCAATCAGCCCCAGCATTTT